These T cell receptor beta chains were read from a single sample in a study of control samples from healthy donors and cancer patients. Assay used: immunoSEQ multiplex PCR; TCRdb lists only in-frame clones, some missing. The table has roughly 130,000 clones, 85% to 95% seen once. The sequenced material came from blood. The source is a man aged 18 to 30 in good health. The CDR3 runs from the conserved cysteine through the conserved F or W. A D gene is named only where the DNA matches it firmly. Clone size is stated in some rows and not others, as once, few, many or a class when expanded.

>NA|TRBJ1-4|TRBV5-1|NA
CASSGGRGSNEKLFF
TGCGCCAGCAGCGGGGGGCGGGGGTCTAATGAAAAACTGTTTTTT
>NA|TRBJ1-2|TRBV30|NA
CAWSRAGNYGYTF
TGTGCCTGGAGTAGAGCTGGGAACTATGGCTACACCTTC
>NA|TRBJ1-2|TRBV7-5|NA
CVRSPTGGYGYTF
TGTGTCAGAAGCCCGACAGGGGGCTATGGCTACACCTTC
>NA|TRBJ2-1|TRBV27|NA
CASRRRTYNEQFF
TGTGCCAGCAGAAGGAGGACCTACAATGAGCAGTTCTTC
>NA|TRBJ1-1|TRBV29-1|NA
CSAEWGTEAFF
TGCAGCGCCGAATGGGGCACTGAAGCTTTCTTT
>NA|TRBJ1-5|TRBV19|NA
CASSPLLVQPQHF
TGTGCCAGTAGTCCCCTCTTAGTTCAGCCCCAGCATTTT
>TRBD1|TRBJ1-1|TRBV4-1|NA
CASSHSLLQGDIGIRPEAFF
TGCGCCAGCAGCCATTCACTCCTCCAGGGGGACATTGGTATTAGGCCTGAAGCTTTCTTT
>TRBD1|TRBJ2-1|TRBV7-3|NA
CASSLEALRTGDNEQFF
TGTGCCAGCAGCTTAGAGGCCTTAAGGACAGGGGACAATGAGCAGTTCTTC
>NA|TRBJ1-1|TRBV6-6|NA
CASNNPPVRLNTEAFF
TGTGCCAGCAACAATCCCCCGGTCCGATTGAACACTGAAGCTTTCTTT
>NA|TRBJ1-5|TRBV4-1|NA
CASSQEFGDNQPQHF
TGCGCCAGCAGCCAAGAGTTCGGGGACAATCAGCCCCAGCATTTT
>TRBD1|TRBJ2-1|TRBV5-1|NA
CASSLVGTGYNEQFF
TGCGCCAGCAGCTTGGTTGGGACAGGTTACAATGAGCAGTTCTTC
>NA|TRBJ2-3|TRBV7-3|NA
CASSLEGQLRDTQYF
TGTGCCAGCAGCTTAGAAGGGCAGCTTCGGGATACGCAGTATTTT
>TRBD1|TRBJ2-1|TRBV5-4|NA
CASSLAAQGAYNEQFF
TGTGCCAGCAGCTTGGCCGCACAGGGGGCATACAATGAGCAGTTCTTC
>NA|TRBJ2-1|TRBV6-5|NA
CASSLAGHNEQFF
TGTGCCAGCAGTCTAGCTGGCCACAATGAGCAGTTCTTC
>TRBD1|TRBJ1-2|TRBV7-9|NA
CASSQGRGGPNYGYTF
TGTGCCAGCAGCCAAGGACGAGGGGGCCCCAACTATGGCTACACCTTC
>NA|TRBJ1-1|TRBV7-9|NA
CASSPPVAEAFF
TGTGCCAGCAGCCCCCCGGTAGCTGAAGCTTTCTTT
>TRBD1|TRBJ1-1|TRBV5-1|NA
CASSLKGASLDTEAFF
TGCGCCAGCAGCTTGAAGGGGGCGAGTCTGGACACTGAAGCTTTCTTT
>TRBD1|TRBJ2-7|TRBV19|NA
CASSYDRGTYEQYF
TGTGCCAGTTCTTATGACAGGGGGACCTACGAGCAGTACTTC
>NA|TRBJ2-5|TRBV7-7|NA
CASSLSQSGETQYF
TGTGCCAGCAGCCTTTCACAGTCGGGAGAGACCCAGTACTTC
>NA|TRBJ1-6|TRBV7-8|once
CASSPTYNSPLHF
TGTGCCAGCAGCCCAACTTATAATTCACCCCTCCACTTT
>NA|TRBJ1-1|TRBV6-1|once
CASSEAWRQDLPEAFF
TGTGCCAGCAGTGAAGCGTGGAGACAGGACTTACCTGAAGCTTTCTTT
>TRBD1|TRBJ1-1|TRBV6-6|NA
CASSRPGQTNTEAFF
TGTGCCAGCAGTCGACCGGGACAGACGAACACTGAAGCTTTCTTT
>NA|TRBJ2-7|TRBV7-9|NA
CASSSFSSPYEQYF
TGTGCCAGCAGCTCGTTCTCTAGTCCCTACGAGCAGTACTTC
>TRBD1|TRBJ1-5|TRBV11-2|NA
CASSRTGEANQPQHF
TGTGCCAGCAGCCGAACAGGGGAGGCCAATCAGCCCCAGCATTTT
>NA|TRBJ1-6|TRBV6-5|NA
CASSSIIDSPLHF
TGTGCCAGCAGTTCCATTATTGATTCACCCCTCCACTTT
>NA|TRBJ1-3|TRBV5-1|NA
CASSRGLGNTIYF
TGCGCCAGCAGCAGAGGCCTAGGAAACACCATATATTTT
>NA|TRBJ1-1|TRBV6-5|NA
CASTLGPGMNTEAFF
TGTGCCAGCACCCTAGGGCCGGGGATGAACACTGAAGCTTTCTTT
>NA|TRBJ2-1|TRBV7-3|NA
CASSYGAHLYNEQFF
TGTGCCAGCAGCTATGGGGCCCATCTTTACAATGAGCAGTTCTTC
>NA|TRBJ2-1|TRBV24-1|NA
CATSIDRSGYNEQFF
TGTGCCACCAGCATCGACAGGTCGGGCTACAATGAGCAGTTCTTC
>NA|TRBJ2-3|TRBV3-1/TRBV3-2|NA
CASSQGAGKGGTDTQYF
TGTGCCAGCAGCCAAGGAGCGGGGAAGGGGGGCACAGATACGCAGTATTTT
>NA|TRBJ1-1|TRBV30|NA
CAWSPGRGTEAFF
TGTGCCTGGAGTCCCGGAAGAGGCACTGAAGCTTTCTTT
>TRBD1|TRBJ1-5|TRBV29-1|NA
CSVVGQGEDQPQHF
TGCAGCGTTGTGGGACAGGGTGAGGATCAGCCCCAGCATTTT
>NA|TRBJ1-5|TRBV10-2|NA
CASSLSSYQPQHF
TGCGCCAGCAGTTTGAGCTCTTATCAGCCCCAGCATTTT
>TRBD1|TRBJ2-2|TRBV7-2|few
CASSLRTLRGPHTGELFF
TGTGCCAGCAGCTTACGGACTTTGAGGGGGCCCCACACCGGGGAGCTGTTTTTT
>NA|TRBJ1-1|TRBV7-9|NA
CASSRTYTEAFF
TGTGCCAGCAGCCGGACATACACTGAAGCTTTCTTT
>NA|TRBJ2-2|TRBV24-1|NA
CATSPDSPAFF
TGTGCCACCAGTCCGGACAGCCCAGCGTTTTTT
>NA|TRBJ2-5|TRBV27|NA
CASSFGGVETQYF
TGTGCCAGCAGTTTTGGGGGAGTGGAGACCCAGTACTTC
>TRBD2|TRBJ2-5|TRBV4-1|NA
CASSQDLRGAWETQYF
TGCGCCAGCAGCCAAGATTTGCGGGGGGCCTGGGAGACCCAGTACTTC
>NA|TRBJ1-5|TRBV11-2|NA
CASSLDSGFNQPQHF
TGTGCCAGCAGCTTAGATTCAGGGTTCAATCAGCCCCAGCATTTT
>NA|TRBJ1-2|TRBV18|once
CASSPQLLQGNYGYTF
TGTGCCAGCTCACCACAACTCCTACAGGGAAACTATGGCTACACCTTC
>NA|TRBJ2-3|TRBV6-4|NA
CASSDSSRGGDTQYF
TGTGCCAGCAGTGACTCGAGTCGGGGCGGAGATACGCAGTATTTT
>NA|TRBJ1-2|TRBV6-4|NA
CASSLTQGGVYGYTF
TGTGCCAGCAGTCTCACCCAGGGTGGGGTGTATGGCTACACCTTC
>NA|TRBJ1-1|TRBV12-3/TRBV12-4|NA
CASRGGVNTEAFF
TGTGCCAGCAGGGGGGGAGTGAACACTGAAGCTTTCTTT
>NA|TRBJ1-1|TRBV5-8|NA
CASPRLRNTEAFF
TGTGCCAGCCCCAGGTTACGGAACACTGAAGCTTTCTTT
>NA|TRBJ2-2|TRBV7-9|NA
CASSLGHSLNTGELFF
TGTGCCAGCAGCTTAGGACATTCTTTGAACACCGGGGAGCTGTTTTTT
>NA|TRBJ1-1|TRBV6-2/TRBV6-3|once
CASSLQGPDTEAFF
TGTGCCAGCAGTCTCCAGGGGCCGGACACTGAAGCTTTCTTT
>NA|TRBJ1-1|TRBV2|NA
CASSDRNRANTEAFF
TGTGCCAGCAGTGACAGGAACAGGGCGAACACTGAAGCTTTCTTT
>TRBD1|TRBJ1-2|TRBV29-1|NA
CSVAGGDYGYTF
TGCAGCGTCGCAGGGGGGGACTATGGCTACACCTTC
>NA|TRBJ2-2|TRBV7-3|NA
CASSLLANTGELFF
TGTGCCAGCAGCTTACTAGCGAACACCGGGGAGCTGTTTTTT
>TRBD1|TRBJ1-2|TRBV7-9|NA
CASSRDRGRSYGYTF
TGTGCCAGCAGCCGGGACAGGGGGCGAAGCTATGGCTACACCTTC
>TRBD1|TRBJ1-1|TRBV27|NA
CASSKPGQGNTEAFF
TGTGCCAGCAGCAAACCGGGACAGGGTAACACTGAAGCTTTCTTT